This T cell receptor (beta chain) was sequenced for a study of beta chain features in type 1 diabetes. Study-wide background: Across all samples, about 100,000,000 sorted cells were examined.

One heparinised blood draw, averaging about 100 mL, came from each donor. The study, taken as a whole, reports: Sampled from patients, naive, central memory and Treg TCRB repertoires appeared more similar than those sampled from healthy donors. For TCRB rearrangement, an influence of HLA type remained unresolved here.

The CDR3 contains 14 residues. The germline CDR1 and CDR2 sequences are MNHNY and SVGAGI (reference sequence). J was trimmed by 2 bases and V by 5 bases; bases with no gene match: 4. Reverse transcribing all isolated RNA meant expressed TCRB transcripts were sequenced. Measured with immunoSEQ multiplex PCR; TCRdb has only the in-frame clones, and not every one. This table has a few hundred thousand clones, 8% to 13% appearing once. This clone was counted a single time. Its target is unknown. This TCR came from a young woman in good health. This chain joins TRBV6-6 and TRBJ2-3; 7 nucleotides agree with TRBD2. The sample was naive CD4+ T cells from blood. CDR3 sequence (DNA): TGTGCCAGCAGTAAGCGGGACTTCACAGATACGCAGTATTTT. It specifies CASSKRDFTDTQYF.